The present T cell receptor (beta chain) was sequenced within a study of PD-1 blockade in mismatch repair-deficient tumors. Whole-study context: Patients had eleven to twelve mismatch repair-deficient cancer types and were previously treated and progressing.

Germline V CDR1 and CDR2: SGHTA, FQGNSA. This CDR3 has 15 amino acids. V was pared by 4 bases and J by 0 bases, with 12 bases between. PCR or immunohistochemistry showed mismatch repair deficiency in every enrolled patient. TCRs were sequenced from three patients responding to pembrolizumab. Repertoires were generated with immunoSEQ multiplex PCR, while TCRdb's copy carries only in-frame clones and drops some. The data hold around 16,000 clones, with approximately 84% observed a single time. Specimen: PBMCs, collected 4 weeks after starting pembrolizumab. This clonotype was obtained from an adult with mismatch repair-deficient cancer. The V call is TRBV7-2, the J call TRBJ1-1; D is perhaps TRBD1 (5 bases). The chain's CDR3 is CASSSLGLLNTEAFF. CDR3 nucleotide sequence: TGTGCCAGCAGCTCTTTGGGGCTTTTGAACACTGAAGCTTTCTTT.